This TCR beta chain is from a study of blood T cells in healthy people across ages. Then a second PCR, running roughly 6 to 11 cycles, was carried out with a sample-barcoded 5' primer and a J-beta primer mix. TCRdb used MiXCR to reprocess the 5' RACE reads, holding one entry per CDR3 protein. The sample includes approximately 580,000 distinct CDR3 sequences, under 30% of them seen just once. This clonotype was counted many times. Germline V gives CDR1 SQVTM, CDR2 ANQGSEA. The CDR3 is made up of 14 amino acids. Germline trimming cut 4 bases from V and 1 base from J; bases unmatched to any gene: 2. Another study also made use of these data, one on T cells of mothers and their children.

The chain uses TRBV29-1 and TRBJ2-5; 11 bases align to TRBD2. Sample: blood. The TCR originated in a boy younger than 18 in good health. The chain's CDR3 is CSVGGLAVQETQYF. The DNA for the CDR3 is TGCAGCGTTGGGGGACTAGCGGTCCAAGAGACCCAGTACTTC.